In its sample, the clone carrying this TCR beta chain was seen a few times. The sample is drawn from a study of naive and memory T cell subsets. CDR3 length: 15 amino acids. The V segment lost 4 bases and the J segment 4 bases; nucleotides outside the gene matches: 4. Germline CDR1 and CDR2: LGHDT and YNNKEL (reference sequence). Two oligonucleotides, mixed equimolar, formed the beta constant-region primer covering TRBC1 and TRBC2. TCRdb called the UMI-ligation and nested PCR reads again in MiXCR, with one record for every CDR3 protein. The data contain around 160,000 distinct CDR3 sequences, over 15% of them singletons.

This receptor was obtained from a human donor in good health. Sample: naive CD4+ T cells from blood. This chain joins TRBV3-1 and TRBJ2-3; 11 bases are a match to TRBD2. The CDR3 nucleotides are TGTGCCAGCAGCCTAATTAGCGGGGGGGCAGATACGCAGTATTTT. Protein product: CASSLISGGADTQYF.